This T cell receptor (beta chain) was obtained from a study of blood T cell repertoires in COVID-19. Data came from immunoSEQ multiplex PCR; TCRdb stores just in-frame clones and leaves some out. Here the sample spans 200,000 to 250,000 clones, 70% to 85% being singletons. V was cut by 0 bases and J by 5 bases, with 23 bases left in between. The CDR3 totals 18 residues. Germline loops: CDR1 SGHRS, CDR2 YFSETQ. The sequencing input was PBMCs or T cells enriched from blood (not recorded which). This sequence originates from a man aged 55 to 70 who had recovered from COVID-19. The V and J genes are TRBV5-1 and TRBJ1-2; D uncertain. CDR3 amino acids: CASSLGPSQSAIGYGYTF. In DNA, the CDR3 is TGCGCCAGCAGCTTGGGTCCGTCTCAATCTGCCATCGGGTATGGCTACACCTTC.